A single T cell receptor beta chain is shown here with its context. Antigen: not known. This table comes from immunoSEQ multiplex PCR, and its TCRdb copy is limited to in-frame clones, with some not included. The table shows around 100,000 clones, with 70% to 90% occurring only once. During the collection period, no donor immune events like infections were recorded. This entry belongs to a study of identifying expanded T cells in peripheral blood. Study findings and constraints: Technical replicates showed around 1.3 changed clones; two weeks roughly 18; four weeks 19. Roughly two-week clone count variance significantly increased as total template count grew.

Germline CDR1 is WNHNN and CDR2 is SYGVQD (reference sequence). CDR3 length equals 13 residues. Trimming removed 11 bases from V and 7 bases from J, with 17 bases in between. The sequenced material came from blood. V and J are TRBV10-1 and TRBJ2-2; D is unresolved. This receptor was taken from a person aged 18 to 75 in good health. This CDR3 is CADTDSLDGELFF. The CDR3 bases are TGCGCCGACACCGACTCCCTGGACGGGGAGCTGTTTTTT.